These 21 T cell receptor beta chains were sequenced from one sample in a study of T-cell memory formation after mild COVID-19. TCRdb processed the 5' RACE reads anew with MiXCR; each CDR3 protein has one entry. The repertoire includes under 250,000 distinct CDR3 sequences, 15% of them detected once, and 2.1% sits in the top ten. Sequenced: PBMCs or a T cell subset sorted from them (not recorded which). All receptors come from an adult woman who had mild COVID-19 (a few samples of this study predate the infection). Cell type and time point are not known.

This clonotype has only a few counts. The chain has TRBV11-3 and TRBJ2-2; 8 nucleotides line up with TRBD1. Germline V CDR1 and CDR2: SGHNT, YENEEA. V was clipped by 3 bases and J by 2 bases; unmatched bases: 8. The CDR3 covers 17 residues. The CDR3 sequence: CASSFGQGRGNTGELFF. Here the CDR3 DNA reads TGTGCCAGCAGCTTCGGACAGGGACGTGGCAACACCGGGGAGCTGTTTTTT.

This chain connects TRBV10-3 to TRBJ2-3, with D perhaps given as TRBD1 or TRBD2 (6 bases each). CDR1 and CDR2 from the germline V gene are ENHRY and SYGVKD. V was trimmed by 10 bases and J by 1 base, leaving 15 bases between them. CDR3 size: 14 residues. CDR3 DNA sequence: TGTGCCACCACGGGGGCGGTGGGCACAGATACGCAGTATTTT. Protein sequence: CATTGAVGTDTQYF.

This sequence joins TRBV10-3 and TRBJ2-3, with TRBD2 identical over 15 bases. The CDR3 consists of 18 residues. V lost 6 bases to trimming and J lost 0 bases; unmatched junction nucleotides: 7. Germline V CDR1 and CDR2: ENHRY, SYGVKD. The CDR3 loop reads CAISAGTSGRPSTDTQYF. The CDR3 nucleotides read TGTGCCATCAGCGCCGGGACTAGCGGGAGGCCAAGCACAGATACGCAGTATTTT.

This clonotype was found many times. The J gene is TRBJ1-3, the V gene TRBV6-1; TRBD1 aligns across 9 bases. Trimming took 6 bases from V and 4 from J; bases not matched to a gene: 4. Germline CDR1 and CDR2: MNHNS and SASEGT. The CDR3 spans 14 residues. The CDR3 DNA is TGTGCCAGCAGCTTGGGACAGGGAGGAAACACCATATATTTT. The encoded protein is CASSLGQGGNTIYF.

J is TRBJ2-3 and V is TRBV4-1; no definite D call. From germline, CDR1 is MGHRA and CDR2 YSYEKL. Trimming cost V 0 bases and J 0 bases, with 13 bases left between them. CDR3 length equals 17 residues. The CDR3 reads CASSQEKGGPSTDTQYF. The CDR3 nucleotides read TGCGCCAGCAGCCAAGAGAAGGGCGGACCAAGCACAGATACGCAGTATTTT.

The chain is built from TRBV18 and TRBJ2-7; 7 nucleotides agree with TRBD2. Trimming took 4 bases from V and 5 from J; bases not matched to a gene: 8. The CDR3 spans 14 residues. Germline CDR1 is KGHSH and CDR2 is LQKENI. The CDR3 loop reads CASSLKSGGDEQYF. In nucleotides, the CDR3 is TGTGCCAGCTCACTCAAATCGGGGGGAGACGAGCAGTACTTC.

The chain employs TRBV7-2 and TRBJ2-5; tentatively, D is TRBD2 (5 bases). Germline V lookup: CDR1 SGHTA, CDR2 FQGNSA. This CDR3 has 16 residues. Trimming removed 1 base at V and 2 bases at J, with 14 bases between. The CDR3 nucleotides read TGTGCCAGCAGCTTAGGGCCGTCGGGAAGTCAAGAGACCCAGTACTTC. This sequence encodes CASSLGPSGSQETQYF.

This clonotype was seen more than once but under ten times. The rearrangement links TRBV18 to TRBJ2-5; D perhaps matches TRBD1 (6 bases). V was trimmed by 3 bases and J by 2 bases, leaving 13 bases between them. Germline CDR1 KGHSH, CDR2 LQKENI. The CDR3 length is 15 residues. CDR3 loop: CASSPKGDGQETQYF. CDR3 bases: TGTGCCAGCTCACCCAAGGGGGACGGACAAGAGACCCAGTACTTC.

As concerns this clonotype: At one end, the junction sequence differs from germline, possibly due to a read error. The V gene is TRBV5-5, the J gene TRBJ2-5; D unclear. Per germline, CDR1 SGHKS and CDR2 YYEKEE (reference sequence). The CDR3 is 13 amino acids. This CDR3 is CASSEKVVSADFF. The CDR3 DNA reads as TGTGCCAGCAGCGAGAAAGTGGTCAGCGCAGATTTCTTC.

In its sample, this clonotype was seen a few times. The chain recombines TRBV29-1 with TRBJ2-7, with TRBD2 matching 12 bases. CDR3 length equals 16 residues. Germline CDR1 SQVTM, CDR2 ANQGSEA. V was clipped by 3 bases and J by 6 bases; unmatched bases: 12. CDR3 bases: TGCAGCGTTGAGGCGGACAGACTAGCGGGAGTAAGCGAGCAGTACTTC. Its translation: CSVEADRLAGVSEQYF.

Only a few counts were recorded for this clonotype. The rearrangement uses TRBV11-3 and TRBJ2-1; D unresolved. The V end lost 2 bases, the J end lost 5 bases, and 7 bases lay between the germline ends. The germline V gene encodes CDR1 SGHNT and CDR2 YENEEA. This CDR3 comprises 13 residues. The CDR3 is CASSLNEDNEQFF. The CDR3 coding sequence is TGTGCCAGCAGCTTAAATGAGGACAATGAGCAGTTCTTC.

V and J are TRBV12-3 or TRBV12-4 and TRBJ2-4; D might be TRBD1 (6 bases). This CDR3 is built from 16 residues. Trimming removed 5 bases from V and 3 bases from J, with 17 bases in between. In nucleotides, the CDR3 is TGTGCCAGCAGTCTCGTTAAAGGCAGGGGCAAAAACATTCAGTACTTC. Protein sequence: CASSLVKGRGKNIQYF.

In DNA, the CDR3 is TGTGCCAGCAGTTTATTGCAAACCGACAATGAGCAGTTCTTC. This encodes CASSLLQTDNEQFF. The rearrangement links TRBV12-3 or TRBV12-4 to TRBJ2-1; D remains ambiguous. The V gene lost 2 bases and the J gene lost 5 bases, with 10 bases spanning the gap. CDR3 length: 14 residues.

This chain links TRBV20-1 with TRBJ2-1; tentatively, D is TRBD1 (6 bases). This CDR3 is built from 15 residues. With 0 bases removed from V and 6 bases from J, the gap between germline ends came to 15 bases. The germline V gene encodes CDR1 DFQATT and CDR2 SNEGSKA (reference sequence). The CDR3 DNA sequence: TGCAGTGCTAGAGATTCATTACAGGGCTCCAATGAGCAGTTCTTC. Its protein is CSARDSLQGSNEQFF.

This clonotype appeared a few times. This chain uses TRBV15 with TRBJ2-3; 13 bases match TRBD2. Trimming took 2 bases from V and 4 from J; bases not matched to a gene: 12. Per the germline V gene, CDR1 is LNHNV and CDR2 is YYDKDF (reference sequence). CDR3 length: 19 amino acids. The CDR3 is CATSRRELAGGPGSDTQYF. The CDR3 region has the DNA TGTGCCACCAGCAGAAGAGAACTAGCGGGAGGGCCTGGGTCAGATACGCAGTATTTT.

This clonotype was detected ten times or more. The chain uses TRBV7-9 and TRBJ2-5; TRBD1 aligns across 9 bases. CDR1 is SEHNR, CDR2 FQNEAQ, per germline (reference sequence). The length of the CDR3 is 14 residues. Trimming cost V 3 bases and J 5 bases; bases outside gene matches: 4. CDR3 protein: CASSFGQGRETQYF. CDR3 DNA: TGTGCCAGCAGCTTCGGACAGGGGAGGGAGACCCAGTACTTC. The whole variable domain, remainder taken from reference TRBV7-9 and TRBJ2-5, is DTGVSQNPRHKITKRGQNVTFRCDPISEHNRLYWYRQTLGQGPEFLTYFQNEAQLEKSRLLSDRFSAERPKGSFSTLEIQRTEQGDSAMYLCASSFGQGRETQYFGPGTRLLVL.

This clonotype was counted many times. The chain joins TRBV7-9 to TRBJ1-1, with TRBD1 matching 8 bases. The CDR3 totals 13 residues. Germline V gives CDR1 SEHNR, CDR2 FQNEAQ (reference sequence). The V gene end was trimmed by 8 bases and the J gene end by 1 base; junction bases not matched to a gene: 3. DNA for the CDR3: TGTGCCAGCCGGGGACAGGAGAACACTGAAGCTTTCTTT. Encoded protein: CASRGQENTEAFF.

The rearrangement uses TRBV3-1 and TRBJ2-2, with 8 bases aligning to TRBD2. The CDR3 is made up of 15 amino acids. Germline trimming cut 6 bases from V and 1 base from J; bases unmatched to any gene: 4. Germline lookup yields CDR1 LGHDT and CDR2 YNNKEL (reference sequence). The CDR3 nucleotides read TGTGCCAGCAGTTCTACTAGCGGGAACACCGGGGAGCTGTTTTTT. It codes for CASSSTSGNTGELFF.

This clonotype was seen a few times. The rearrangement uses TRBV6-2 or TRBV6-3 and TRBJ1-5; no clear D gene. Germline loops: CDR1 MNHEY, CDR2 SVGEGT. With 3 bases removed from V and 2 bases from J, the gap between germline ends came to 11 bases. There are 15 residues in the CDR3. The CDR3 loop is CASSYAGLGNQPQHF. The CDR3 coding sequence is TGTGCCAGCAGTTATGCGGGTCTGGGCAATCAGCCCCAGCATTTT.

The chain is built from TRBV5-1 and TRBJ2-1, with 10 bases matching TRBD2. Germline CDR1 is SGHRS and CDR2 is YFSETQ. Trimming took 0 bases from V and 5 from J; bases not matched to a gene: 5. CDR3 length: 16 amino acids. DNA for the CDR3: TGCGCCAGCAGCTTGGGTTTCCTAGCGGGGGACAATGAGCAGTTCTTC. It encodes CASSLGFLAGDNEQFF.

This clonotype was seen more than once but under ten times. The chain joins TRBV11-3 to TRBJ2-3; D tentatively fits TRBD1 or TRBD2 (5 bases each). This CDR3 spans 16 amino acids. Germline CDR1 is SGHNT and CDR2 is YENEEA. Between the trimmed V and J ends, which lost 5 bases and 0 bases, there was a span of 15 bases. This chain's CDR3 is CASSPSAWGSTDTQYF. In DNA form, the CDR3 reads TGTGCCAGCAGCCCCTCGGCGTGGGGGAGCACAGATACGCAGTATTTT.